One sample yielded the 32 T cell receptor beta chains listed below, sequenced in a study of T cell responses to AZD1222 COVID-19 vaccine (dated by TCRdb to the early 2020s). Preparation of the library involved the immunoSEQ multiplex PCR assay. TCRdb retrieved this table from immuneACCESS and kept in-frame rearrangements only. Not all clones are present; in checked studies, unresolved V genes account for under half, and no reason is known for the remainder. Across this sample there are more than 100,000 clones, with roughly 90% seen only once. Around 9.4% of the sample rests with the top ten. Reading the label with the study, this specimen's time point is: baseline before first vaccination. The input for sequencing was peripheral blood, taken on day 0 of AZD1222 vaccination. These receptors originate from an adult in good health.

V and J are TRBV9 and TRBJ1-2, with 8 bases fitting TRBD1. This CDR3 comprises 15 residues. The junction had 9 bases not matched to a gene; V was cut back by 4 bases and J by 4 bases. Looked up from germline, CDR1 is SGDLS and CDR2 is YYNGEE. The CDR3 loop is CASSPLTGASYGYTF. CDR3 DNA sequence: TGTGCCAGCAGCCCACTGACAGGGGCGAGCTATGGCTACACCTTC.

This CDR3 reads CATSTRLAEVNEQFF. DNA for the CDR3: TGTGCCACCAGCACCCGACTAGCGGAGGTCAATGAGCAGTTCTTC. This chain uses TRBV15 with TRBJ2-1; 9 bases align to TRBD2. CDR3 length equals 15 residues. The V gene's germline CDR1 is LNHNV and CDR2 YYDKDF (reference sequence). Trimming took 4 bases from V and 6 from J; bases not matched to a gene: 7.

This chain links TRBV6-5 with TRBJ2-5, with D maybe TRBD1 (5 bases). The CDR3 runs 14 residues. Germline CDR1 reads MNHEY; CDR2 reads SVGAGI. Trimming pared 6 bases from V and 4 bases from J, leaving 15 bases between. CDR3 loop: CASSPGPRAETQYF. Here the CDR3 DNA reads TGTGCCAGCAGCCCAGGGCCGCGAGCAGAGACCCAGTACTTC.

This clone was found a few times. V is TRBV9 and J is TRBJ2-4; D is ambiguous. Germline V gene sequence: CDR1 SGDLS, CDR2 YYNGEE. This CDR3 is built from 14 residues. The V gene lost 4 bases and the J gene lost 0 bases, with 8 bases spanning the gap. Here the CDR3 DNA reads TGTGCCAGCAGCCCGACGATAGCCAAAAACATTCAGTACTTC. Its protein is CASSPTIAKNIQYF.

The gene calls are TRBV5-1 and TRBJ1-1, with 7 bases identical to TRBD1. Unmatched junction bases numbered 4, after V lost 0 bases and J lost 5 bases. Germline CDR1 and CDR2: SGHRS and YFSETQ. CDR3 length equals 14 residues. CDR3 sequence: CASSLAPGGTEAFF. CDR3 DNA sequence: TGCGCCAGCAGCTTGGCCCCAGGGGGAACTGAAGCTTTCTTT.

The chain recombines TRBV9 with TRBJ2-7; TRBD1 is a possible D gene (6 bases). The CDR3 runs to 13 residues. Trimming took 4 bases from V and 3 from J, leaving 11 bases between them. CDR1 and CDR2 (germline): SGDLS, YYNGEE. As DNA, the CDR3 is TGTGCCAGCAGCTACAGGGAGCACTACGAGCAGTACTTC. This gives the protein CASSYREHYEQYF.

V usage is TRBV7-2 and J usage is TRBJ2-7; the match to TRBD1 covers 7 bases. The ends lost 4 bases at V and 2 bases at J; junction bases unmatched: 8. From germline, CDR1 is SGHTA and CDR2 FQGNSA. The CDR3 loop spans 15 amino acids. The chain's CDR3 is CASSSAGTATYEQYF. The CDR3 DNA is TGTGCCAGCAGCTCAGCCGGGACAGCAACCTACGAGCAGTACTTC.

This chain uses TRBV6-1 with TRBJ1-4; D gene uncertain. Trimming shortened V by 3 bases and J by 9 bases, and 11 bases separated the two germline ends. The CDR3 totals 13 residues. Per germline, CDR1 MNHNS and CDR2 SASEGT. CDR3 bases: TGTGCCAGCAGTGACCGGGGTCACAAAAAACTGTTTTTT. This codes for CASSDRGHKKLFF.

V is TRBV28 and J is TRBJ1-2, with 8 bases identical to TRBD1. Losses at the gene ends were 8 bases for V and 7 bases for J; bases not matched to a gene: 3. CDR3 length: 11 amino acids. From germline, CDR1 is MDHEN and CDR2 SYDVKM. This chain's CDR3 is CASGTGRGYTF. The CDR3 DNA reads as TGTGCCAGCGGGACAGGCCGTGGCTACACCTTC.

The chain recombines TRBV3-1 (or the pseudogene TRBV3-2) with TRBJ2-7; D is undetermined. This CDR3 contains 12 residues. Germline assignment: CDR1 LGHDT and CDR2 YNNKEL (reference sequence). V shed 4 bases and J shed 0 bases, with 4 bases lying between them. CDR3 bases: TGTGCCAGCAGCCCCACCTCCTACGAGCAGTACTTC. As protein: CASSPTSYEQYF.

The V call is TRBV19, the J call TRBJ1-5; D perhaps matches TRBD1 (6 bases). CDR1 LNHDA and CDR2 SQIVND come from the germline V gene (reference sequence). Trimming took off 7 bases at V and 0 bases at J, with 10 bases between the two ends. CDR3 length equals 14 residues. The CDR3 DNA sequence: TGTGCCAGTATTGGACAGACTAGCAATCAGCCCCAGCATTTT. This gives the protein CASIGQTSNQPQHF.

The gene calls are TRBV25-1 and TRBJ1-1, with TRBD1 matching over 8 bases. V trimming: 6 bases; J trimming: 12 bases; junction bases outside the gene matches: 18. The CDR3 totals 15 residues. Germline V gives CDR1 MGHDK, CDR2 SYGVNS. CDR3 nucleotides: TGTGCCAGCAGGCCCCCCTGGGGGAGTGACAGGGGATCTTTCTTT. Encoded protein: CASRPPWGSDRGSFF.

CDR3 bases: TGCACCCCCCCGTTTAGGTACTATGAAGCTTTCTTT. It codes for CTPPFRYYEAFF. The chain is built from TRBV29-1 and TRBJ1-1; unclear D gene. CDR3 length: 12 amino acids. Germline loops: CDR1 SQVTM, CDR2 ANQGSEA.

The gene calls are TRBV6-5 and TRBJ2-6; no firm D call. This CDR3 is 15 amino acids long. Per germline, CDR1 MNHEY and CDR2 SVGAGI. V lost 6 bases and J lost 4, with 13 bases in between. CDR3 nucleotide sequence: TGTGCCAGCAGCGGTCCCCTGCGGGGGGCCAACGTCCTGACTTTC. Its protein product is CASSGPLRGANVLTF.

This rearrangement joins TRBV7-2 to TRBJ2-3; the match to TRBD2 covers 10 bases. After removal of 4 bases from V and 2 bases from J, the junction contained 6 bases not matched to a gene. Germline CDR1 is SGHTA and CDR2 is FQGNSA. There are 16 residues in the CDR3. CDR3 sequence reads: CASSSLAGVSTDTQYF. In DNA form, the CDR3 reads TGTGCCAGCAGCTCGCTAGCGGGAGTATCCACAGATACGCAGTATTTT.

The chain uses TRBV19 and TRBJ1-5; TRBD1 matches 7 bases. V was clipped by 4 bases and J by 4 bases; unmatched bases: 10. Germline values: CDR1 LNHDA, CDR2 SQIVND (reference sequence). The CDR3 totals 16 residues. The CDR3 DNA follows: TGTGCCAGTAGTAACCAAGGGACAGCCTTTAATCAGCCCCAGCATTTT. This encodes CASSNQGTAFNQPQHF. Complete variable domain (other parts from reference TRBV19 and TRBJ1-5): DGGITQSPKYLFRKEGQNVTLSCEQNLNHDAMYWYRQDPGQGLRLIYYSQIVNDFQKGDIAEGYSVSREKKESFPLTVTSAQKNPTAFYLCASSNQGTAFNQPQHFGDGTRLSIL.

The V call is TRBV7-2, the J call TRBJ2-6; D gene uncertain. This CDR3 has 12 amino acids. CDR1 is SGHTA, CDR2 FQGNSA, per germline. The V end lost 3 bases, the J end lost 8 bases, and 5 bases lay between the germline ends. CDR3 sequence (DNA): TGTGCCAGCAGCTTGAGGACCAACGTCCTGACTTTC. Protein sequence: CASSLRTNVLTF.

This clone has just a few counts. The chain recombines TRBV29-1 with TRBJ1-1; D ambiguous. Per the germline V gene, CDR1 is SQVTM and CDR2 is ANQGSEA. The ends were cut back, 5 bases at V and 1 base at J, with 8 bases in the middle. The CDR3 covers 12 residues. CDR3 residues: CSVTPGNTEAFF. The DNA for the CDR3 is TGCAGCGTTACACCGGGGAACACTGAAGCTTTCTTT.

The chain has TRBV3-1 (or the pseudogene TRBV3-2) and TRBJ2-5; TRBD1 or TRBD2 may be the D gene (6 bases each). Germline CDR1 reads LGHDT; CDR2 reads YNNKEL (reference sequence). The V gene lost 6 bases and the J gene lost 5 bases, with 22 bases spanning the gap. CDR3 length: 16 residues. The CDR3 sequence: CASRPTSELGGETQYF. CDR3 bases: TGTGCCAGCAGGCCGACCTCCGAATTAGGGGGGGAGACCCAGTACTTC.

This clone was seen a single time. V usage is TRBV29-1 and J usage is TRBJ1-2; 9 bases map to TRBD1. After removal of 3 bases from V and 5 bases from J, the junction contained 7 bases not matched to a gene. The CDR3 is 14 residues long. The germline V gene has CDR1 SQVTM and CDR2 ANQGSEA. In DNA form, the CDR3 reads TGCAGCGTTGATATGACAGGGGGACGATATGGCTACACCTTC. Protein: CSVDMTGGRYGYTF.

This clone was observed once. The rearrangement uses TRBV9 and TRBJ2-2, with D possibly TRBD2 on 6 matching bases. Trimming shortened V by 2 bases and J by 2 bases, and 13 bases separated the two germline ends. Germline lookup yields CDR1 SGDLS and CDR2 YYNGEE. The CDR3 is made up of 16 amino acids. CDR3 residues: CASSVPFSGNTGELFF. The CDR3 nucleotides are TGTGCCAGCAGCGTCCCGTTTAGCGGCAACACCGGGGAGCTGTTTTTT.

The V and J genes are TRBV24-1 and TRBJ2-7; D possibly corresponds to TRBD1 (5 bases). Trimming pared 5 bases from V and 1 base from J, leaving 8 bases between. CDR1 and CDR2 (germline): KGHDR, SFDVKD. There are 13 residues in the CDR3. The CDR3 is CATSGPGSYEQYF. CDR3 nucleotide sequence: TGTGCCACCAGTGGCCCAGGGTCCTACGAGCAGTACTTC.

J is TRBJ2-7 and V is TRBV30, with 8 bases identical to TRBD1. The length of the CDR3 is 12 residues. Trimming cost V 5 bases and J 3 bases; bases outside gene matches: 3. Germline CDR1 reads GTSNPN; CDR2 reads SVGIG (reference sequence). The CDR3 reads CAWGQGYYEQYF. The CDR3 coding sequence is TGTGCCTGGGGACAGGGATACTACGAGCAGTACTTC.

This clone came up once. The genes are TRBV28 and TRBJ2-5, with 7 bases identical to TRBD1. V lost 5 bases, J lost 4 bases, and 4 bases stayed unmatched. This CDR3 has 13 residues. CDR1 and CDR2 from the germline V gene are MDHEN and SYDVKM. The CDR3: CASSDRVGETQYF. CDR3 DNA: TGTGCCAGCAGTGACAGGGTGGGAGAGACCCAGTACTTC.

As concerns this clone: Sequence at one end of the junction differs from germline and may be a read error. The J gene is TRBJ2-7, the V gene TRBV11-3; 11 bases fit TRBD2. Germline lookup yields CDR1 SGHNT and CDR2 YENEEA. The CDR3 consists of 12 residues. CDR3 amino acids: CASSIGTSGTLF. In DNA, the CDR3 is TGTGCCAGCAGTATCGGGACTAGCGGTACCCTCTTC.

The V call is TRBV13, the J call TRBJ2-1; TRBD1 is a possible D gene (5 bases). The germline CDR1 and CDR2 sequences are PRHDT and FYEKMQ (reference sequence). The CDR3 extends over 14 amino acids. V was shortened by 1 base and J by 9 bases, with 13 bases between the two germline ends. DNA of the CDR3: TGTGCCAGCAGCTTAGCACAAGGTGGGGCTGAGCAGTTCTTC. Amino acid sequence: CASSLAQGGAEQFF.

V usage is TRBV2 and J usage is TRBJ1-2; D unclear. Per germline, CDR1 SNHLY and CDR2 FYNNEI. The CDR3 consists of 11 residues. The V gene lost 7 bases and the J gene lost 6 bases, with 9 bases spanning the gap. CDR3 amino acids: CASTLYDGYTF. CDR3 nucleotide sequence: TGTGCCAGCACCCTATACGATGGCTACACCTTC.

This sequence joins TRBV6-2 or TRBV6-3 and TRBJ1-1; no definite D call. This CDR3 has 15 residues. Trimming took 3 bases from V and 6 from J, leaving 17 bases between them. Per germline, CDR1 MNHEY and CDR2 SVGEGT. Here the CDR3 reads CASSYPPFVGSEAFF. The CDR3 bases are TGTGCCAGCAGTTATCCCCCATTCGTAGGCTCTGAAGCTTTCTTT.

This clone was counted between two and nine times. V is TRBV9 and J is TRBJ2-1; D call uncertain. CDR1 is SGDLS and CDR2 is YYNGEE in the germline V gene. The CDR3 extends over 12 amino acids. Trimming removed 3 bases at V and 7 bases at J, with 8 bases between. Written as DNA, the CDR3 is TGTGCCAGCAGCGCCGCATTGAATGAGCAGTTCTTC. As protein: CASSAALNEQFF.

This chain links TRBV5-1 with TRBJ1-1; TRBD1 is a possible D gene (5 bases). From germline, CDR1 is SGHRS and CDR2 YFSETQ. The CDR3 is 15 amino acids. The V and J ends lost 1 base and 3 bases respectively, with 13 bases between them. The CDR3 DNA reads as TGCGCCAGCAGCTTGTGGGGGGAAGGGGACACTGAAGCTTTCTTT. Encoded protein: CASSLWGEGDTEAFF.

The V gene is TRBV12-5, the J gene TRBJ2-7; a possible D gene is TRBD1 (6 bases). V was clipped by 1 base and J by 2 bases, with 15 bases between them. The CDR3 loop spans 16 amino acids. CDR1 is LGHNT and CDR2 is FRNRAP in the germline V gene. The CDR3 reads CASGLGSQGSTYEQYF. Written as DNA, the CDR3 is TGTGCTAGTGGTTTGGGTTCACAGGGTTCTACCTACGAGCAGTACTTC.

The V and J genes are TRBV11-3 and TRBJ2-2, with 11 bases matching TRBD1. J gave up 5 bases and V 4 bases, and 6 bases lay outside the gene matches. Per the germline V gene, CDR1 is SGHNT and CDR2 is YENEEA. The CDR3 loop spans 16 amino acids. The CDR3 spells CASSYGQGAKTGELFF. The CDR3 DNA reads TGTGCCAGCAGCTATGGACAGGGGGCAAAAACCGGGGAGCTGTTTTTT.